These T cell receptor beta chains were read from a single sample in a study of identical twins. One entry per CDR3 protein results from TCRdb running MiXCR on the 5' RACE reads. This sample yields fewer than 650,000 distinct CDR3 sequences, of which around a tenth are seen a single time; more than 2.5% belongs to the top ten. Another study also made use of these data, one on yellow fever vaccine responses in identical twins.

Sequenced input: PBMCs. These receptors were obtained from a woman aged 18 to 35 in good health. Both conserved end residues are part of each CDR3. The D gene is left open where the match is weak. Some rows have no size entry. The others give once, few or many, or a class for an expanded clone.

v_gene: TRBV7-3; j_gene: TRBJ2-2; abundance: few; d_gene: NA; CDR3nt: TGTGCCAGCAGCTCGTTAGCCACGGGGAAAAACACCGGGGAGCTGTTTTTT; CDR3aa: CASSSLATGKNTGELFF
v_gene: TRBV23-1; j_gene: TRBJ2-4; abundance: few; d_gene: NA; CDR3nt: TGCGCCAGCAGTCAAATCCAAAACATTCAGTACTTC; CDR3aa: CASSQIQNIQYF
v_gene: TRBV9; j_gene: TRBJ2-1; abundance: NA; d_gene: NA; CDR3nt: TGTGCCAGCAGCCCGGTCAGGGTCTCCTACAATGAGCAGTTCTTC; CDR3aa: CASSPVRVSYNEQFF
v_gene: TRBV4-2; j_gene: TRBJ1-1; abundance: many; d_gene: NA; CDR3nt: TGTGCCAGCACCTCAGCCAGGGAATCCATGAACACTGAAGCTTTCTTT; CDR3aa: CASTSARESMNTEAFF
v_gene: TRBV13; j_gene: TRBJ2-7; abundance: NA; d_gene: NA; CDR3nt: TGTGCCAGCAGCTTACGGCAGGGTATCGACGAGCAGTACTTC; CDR3aa: CASSLRQGIDEQYF
v_gene: TRBV7-3; j_gene: TRBJ2-3; abundance: NA; d_gene: NA; CDR3nt: TGTGCCAGCAGGGCCACTAGCACAGATACGCAGAATTTT; CDR3aa: CASRATSTDTQNF
v_gene: TRBV28; j_gene: TRBJ2-7; abundance: NA; d_gene: TRBD2; CDR3nt: TGTGCCAGCAGTCCTGCAAGCCTAGCGGGGGCCTACGAGCAGTACTTC; CDR3aa: CASSPASLAGAYEQYF
v_gene: TRBV6-2/TRBV6-3; j_gene: TRBJ1-4; abundance: NA; d_gene: NA; CDR3nt: TGTGCCAGCAGTTCCCGGACAGCTGCAACTAATGAAAAACTGTTTTTT; CDR3aa: CASSSRTAATNEKLFF
v_gene: TRBV7-8; j_gene: TRBJ2-7; abundance: many; d_gene: NA; CDR3nt: TGTGCCAGCAGCTTAGCGCCTGCCAGGGGCCGGGAGCAGTACTTC; CDR3aa: CASSLAPARGREQYF
v_gene: TRBV5-1; j_gene: TRBJ2-3; abundance: many; d_gene: NA; CDR3nt: TGCGCCAGCAGCCCCAGGACCCTCTCCCCACCAGATACGCAGTATTTT; CDR3aa: CASSPRTLSPPDTQYF
v_gene: TRBV29-1; j_gene: TRBJ2-7; abundance: few; d_gene: NA; CDR3nt: TGCAGCGTTGGTCAGGTCGTCTACGAGCAGTACTTC; CDR3aa: CSVGQVVYEQYF
v_gene: TRBV3-1; j_gene: TRBJ2-7; abundance: NA; d_gene: NA; CDR3nt: TGTGCCAGCAGCCAAGGTGAACCGCAGTACTTC; CDR3aa: CASSQGEPQYF
v_gene: TRBV4-3; j_gene: TRBJ2-3; abundance: many; d_gene: TRBD1; CDR3nt: TGCGCCAGCAGCCGGACAGGGGGTGTAGCCGATACGCAGTATTTT; CDR3aa: CASSRTGGVADTQYF
v_gene: TRBV4-1; j_gene: TRBJ1-3; abundance: few; d_gene: NA; CDR3nt: TGCGCCAGCAGCCAGCAGGGGTTTGGAAACACCATATATTTT; CDR3aa: CASSQQGFGNTIYF
v_gene: TRBV6-1; j_gene: TRBJ2-2; abundance: many; d_gene: NA; CDR3nt: TGTGCCAGCACGGATAGGGGGGGGCGCGGGGAGCTGTTTTTT; CDR3aa: CASTDRGGRGELFF
v_gene: TRBV20-1; j_gene: TRBJ2-7; abundance: many; d_gene: NA; CDR3nt: TGCAGTGCTAGAGGACAACAGGGACGCTACGAGCAGTACTTC; CDR3aa: CSARGQQGRYEQYF
v_gene: TRBV4-3; j_gene: TRBJ2-1; abundance: NA; d_gene: NA; CDR3nt: TGCGCCAGCAGCCAGAACCCGGGACTGCACGGTGAGCAGTTCTTC; CDR3aa: CASSQNPGLHGEQFF
v_gene: TRBV3-1; j_gene: TRBJ1-5; abundance: many; d_gene: TRBD1; CDR3nt: TGTGCCAGCAGCCACAGGGGGAGCAATCAGCCCCAGCATTTT; CDR3aa: CASSHRGSNQPQHF
v_gene: TRBV20-1; j_gene: TRBJ2-5; abundance: few; d_gene: NA; CDR3nt: TGCAGTGCTAGAGATCCGGACTACAAACGGACCCAGTACTTC; CDR3aa: CSARDPDYKRTQYF
v_gene: TRBV4-3; j_gene: TRBJ2-1; abundance: NA; d_gene: TRBD2; CDR3nt: TGCGCCAGCAGCCAAGACTATGGTAGCGGGAGAAGCAATGAGCAGTTCTTC; CDR3aa: CASSQDYGSGRSNEQFF
v_gene: TRBV30; j_gene: TRBJ1-6; abundance: NA; d_gene: TRBD1; CDR3nt: TGTGCCTGGAGACAGGGGAGCTCCTATAATTCACCCCTCCACTTT; CDR3aa: CAWRQGSSYNSPLHF
v_gene: TRBV6-2/TRBV6-3; j_gene: TRBJ2-1; abundance: NA; d_gene: TRBD2; CDR3nt: TGTGCCAGCAGTTACTCGGCTAGCGGGAATAGTGAGCAGTTCTTC; CDR3aa: CASSYSASGNSEQFF
v_gene: TRBV10-3; j_gene: TRBJ2-1; abundance: NA; d_gene: NA; CDR3nt: TGTGCCATCAGTGAGTCGACCGGGGGTCCGGGCCGGCGGGGCTCCTACAATGAGCAGTTCTTC; CDR3aa: CAISESTGGPGRRGSYNEQFF
v_gene: TRBV28; j_gene: TRBJ1-1; abundance: few; d_gene: TRBD1; CDR3nt: TGTGCCAGCACACTCACAGGGGGTTACACTGAAGCTTTCTTT; CDR3aa: CASTLTGGYTEAFF
v_gene: TRBV15; j_gene: TRBJ1-1; abundance: NA; d_gene: NA; CDR3nt: TGTGCCACCAGCAGGGGCGGCACTGAAGCTTTCTTT; CDR3aa: CATSRGGTEAFF
v_gene: TRBV2; j_gene: TRBJ2-7; abundance: few; d_gene: NA; CDR3nt: TGTGCCAGCAAAGGCGGCCCCTACGAGCAGTACTTC; CDR3aa: CASKGGPYEQYF
v_gene: TRBV5-6; j_gene: TRBJ2-1; abundance: many; d_gene: NA; CDR3nt: TGTGCCAGCAGCCCGGGCGTGGGGGAGCAGTTCTTC; CDR3aa: CASSPGVGEQFF
v_gene: TRBV2; j_gene: TRBJ2-2; abundance: NA; d_gene: TRBD2; CDR3nt: TGTGCCAGCAGTGAAGTCCGGAGGTCGTTTCGGGGGGGCTTCAACGGGGAGCTGTTTTTT; CDR3aa: CASSEVRRSFRGGFNGELFF
v_gene: TRBV12-3/TRBV12-4; j_gene: TRBJ2-2; abundance: few; d_gene: NA; CDR3nt: TGTGCCAGCCACCTTGGGACCGGGGAGCTGTTTTTT; CDR3aa: CASHLGTGELFF
v_gene: TRBV6-2/TRBV6-3; j_gene: TRBJ2-1; abundance: few; d_gene: NA; CDR3nt: TGTGCCAGCGAGGGGGGCAGCTCCTACAATGAGCAGTTCTTC; CDR3aa: CASEGGSSYNEQFF
v_gene: TRBV4-3; j_gene: TRBJ2-7; abundance: many; d_gene: NA; CDR3nt: TGCGCCAGCAGCCATCCCCCCCCTTACGAGCAGTACTTC; CDR3aa: CASSHPPPYEQYF
v_gene: TRBV18; j_gene: TRBJ2-7; abundance: NA; d_gene: NA; CDR3nt: TGTGCCAGCTCCCCAGGACAAAACGCCTACGAGCAGTACTTC; CDR3aa: CASSPGQNAYEQYF
v_gene: TRBV28; j_gene: TRBJ2-5; abundance: NA; d_gene: NA; CDR3nt: TGTGCCAGCACTCCGGCCTACCAAGAGACCCAGTACTTC; CDR3aa: CASTPAYQETQYF
v_gene: TRBV7-9; j_gene: TRBJ2-3; abundance: NA; d_gene: TRBD2; CDR3nt: TGTGCCAGCAGCCCCCGACTAGCGGGGGTTTTTAATACGCAGTATTTT; CDR3aa: CASSPRLAGVFNTQYF
v_gene: TRBV6-2/TRBV6-3; j_gene: TRBJ2-7; abundance: once; d_gene: TRBD2; CDR3nt: TGTGCCAGCAGTTACAGGGTAGCGGGAGATCTGTACGAGCAGTACTTC; CDR3aa: CASSYRVAGDLYEQYF
v_gene: TRBV14; j_gene: TRBJ2-1; abundance: NA; d_gene: TRBD2; CDR3nt: TGTGCCAGCAGCCCTACTAGCGGGGGGGCAAATGAGCAGTTCTTC; CDR3aa: CASSPTSGGANEQFF
v_gene: TRBV2; j_gene: TRBJ2-7; abundance: many; d_gene: TRBD1; CDR3nt: TGTGCCAGCAGCTCGGACAGGGGGCTTTACGAGCAGTACTTC; CDR3aa: CASSSDRGLYEQYF
v_gene: TRBV28; j_gene: TRBJ1-6; abundance: NA; d_gene: NA; CDR3nt: TGTGCCAGCAGTTTACGGGCAGGCTATAATTCACCCCTCCACTTT; CDR3aa: CASSLRAGYNSPLHF
v_gene: TRBV30; j_gene: TRBJ1-5; abundance: few; d_gene: NA; CDR3nt: TGTGCCTGGAGTGTACAAGGGAATAGCAATCAGCCCCAGCATTTT; CDR3aa: CAWSVQGNSNQPQHF
v_gene: TRBV20-1; j_gene: TRBJ1-5; abundance: many; d_gene: NA; CDR3nt: TGCAGTGCTAGTGTAGGGGGTAATCAGCCCCAGCATTTT; CDR3aa: CSASVGGNQPQHF
v_gene: TRBV5-5; j_gene: TRBJ2-5; abundance: NA; d_gene: TRBD1; CDR3nt: TGTGCCAGCAGCACCGGGACAGGGGGACAAGAGACCCAGTACTTC; CDR3aa: CASSTGTGGQETQYF